The 25 T cell receptor beta chains below all came from one sample that was sequenced in a study of regulatory T cells in long-lasting Graves disease. Assembly of TCR beta libraries relied on iRepertoire HTBI primers together with Arm-PCR of CDR3 regions. TCRdb redid the calling of the multiplex PCR reads with MiXCR, one entry per CDR3 protein. In the table there are fewer than 600,000 distinct CDR3 sequences, 22% of which are singletons. Specified time point: persistent/refractory GD, antithyroid drugs over 5 years with positive TRAb. The TCR library was made from RNA that had been extracted from PBMCs in TRIzol. The starting material was peripheral blood mononuclear cells (PBMCs), obtained when the disease was refractory, from a patient treated with antithyroid drugs. These TCRs come from a female donor with Graves disease.

This clonotype has at least ten counts. The chain links TRBV6-5 to TRBJ1-5, with D unresolved. This CDR3 contains 14 residues. V shed 2 bases and J shed 3 bases, with 8 bases lying between them. Germline CDR1 MNHEY, CDR2 SVGAGI. CDR3 region: CASSYENVNQPQHF. DNA of the CDR3: TGTGCCAGCAGTTACGAGAACGTCAATCAGCCCCAGCATTTT.

This clonotype was detected many times. The chain combines TRBV2 with TRBJ2-5; TRBD2 matches at 11 bases. Looked up from germline, CDR1 is SNHLY and CDR2 is FYNNEI. CDR3 length equals 15 residues. V lost 5 bases and J lost 5; bases outside the gene matches: 7. The CDR3 loop is CASSTSGSTLETQYF. CDR3 coding DNA: TGTGCCAGCAGTACTAGCGGGAGTACTTTGGAGACCCAGTACTTC.

This clonotype appeared many times. The chain is built from TRBV28 and TRBJ2-7; 8 bases match TRBD1. Germline V CDR1 and CDR2: MDHEN, SYDVKM. The V segment lost 4 bases and the J segment 3 bases; nucleotides outside the gene matches: 5. The CDR3 sequence is 14 residues long. This CDR3 reads CASSSLGQDYEQYF. The CDR3, as DNA: TGTGCCAGCAGTTCCCTGGGACAGGACTACGAGCAGTACTTC.

At least ten counts were recorded for this clonotype. The V call is TRBV11-1, the J call TRBJ2-5; 7 bases are shared with TRBD2. The CDR3 totals 15 residues. V shed 3 bases and J 2 bases; nucleotides not matched to a gene: 6. Germline CDR1 and CDR2: SGHAT and FQDESV (reference sequence). CDR3 loop: CASSLGDYKQETQYF. The CDR3 coding sequence is TGTGCCAGCAGCTTGGGGGACTACAAGCAAGAGACCCAGTACTTC.

The chain has TRBV19 and TRBJ2-6; TRBD1 aligns across 7 bases. This CDR3 region has 16 residues. Per germline, CDR1 LNHDA and CDR2 SQIVND (reference sequence). After removal of 7 bases from V and 1 base from J, the junction contained 7 bases not matched to a gene. In DNA form, the CDR3 reads TGTGCCAGTATTGGGACAGTCCGTTCTGGGGCCAACGTCCTGACTTTC. Residues: CASIGTVRSGANVLTF.

To note about this clonotype: At one of its ends the junction is not consistent with the germline gene, which may arise from a read error. In DNA form, the CDR3 reads TGCGCCAGCAGCCAGGGGGGACAGGGAGCCCTCATTCAGTACTTC. Translated: CASSQGGQGALIQYF. The J gene is TRBJ2-4, the V gene TRBV11-2; 9 bases match TRBD1. Germline CDR1 is SGHAT and CDR2 is FQNNGV. The CDR3 sequence is 15 residues long. Filled out from reference TRBV11-2 and TRBJ2-4, the complete variable domain reads EAGVAQSPRYKIIEKRQSVAFWCNPISGHATLYWYQQILGQGPKLLIQFQNNGVVDDSQLPKDRFSAERLKGVDSTLKIQPAKLEDSAVYLCASSQGGQGALIQYFGAGTRLSVL.

This sequence joins TRBV7-2 and TRBJ2-2; D possibly corresponds to TRBD2 (6 bases). Germline CDR1 SGHTA, CDR2 FQGNSA. The CDR3 extends over 16 amino acids. V was pared by 5 bases and J by 4 bases, with 17 bases between. In nucleotides, the CDR3 is TGTGCCAGCAGCCCCGCCCGAGTGGGAGGCACCGGGGAGCTGTTTTTT. As protein: CASSPARVGGTGELFF.

This clonotype has a handful of counts. The chain is built from TRBV11-2 and TRBJ2-7; TRBD1 is a possible D gene (6 bases). Trimming stripped 3 bases from V and 6 bases from J, with 18 bases between. This CDR3 has 15 residues. Per germline, CDR1 SGHAT and CDR2 FQNNGV. The CDR3, as DNA: TGTGCCAGCAGCTTGATGGGGGCCGGGCCAAGCGAGCAGTACTTC. Its translation: CASSLMGAGPSEQYF.

DNA of the CDR3: TGTGCCAGGAACTATACAGGGGGCTGCACTGAAGCTTTCTTT. Translation: CARNYTGGCTEAFF. The chain couples TRBV6-2 or TRBV6-3 to TRBJ1-1; 9 bases map to TRBD1. This CDR3 is 14 amino acids long. From germline, CDR1 is MNHEY and CDR2 SVGEGT. V trimming: 9 bases; J trimming: 4 bases; junction bases outside the gene matches: 9.

This clonotype was seen many times. The chain recombines TRBV28 with TRBJ1-1; TRBD1 agrees at 11 bases. Per the germline V gene, CDR1 is MDHEN and CDR2 is SYDVKM. Losses at the gene ends were 2 bases for V and 3 bases for J; bases not matched to a gene: 2. This CDR3 has 15 amino acids. CDR3 sequence (DNA): TGTGCCAGCAGTTTACCGGGACAGGGGGACACTGAAGCTTTCTTT. Translation: CASSLPGQGDTEAFF. The variable domain in full, with the rest retrieved from reference TRBV28 and TRBJ1-1, is DVKVTQSSRYLVKRTGEKVFLECVQDMDHENMFWYRQDPGLGLRLIYFSYDVKMKEKGDIPEGYSVSREKKERFSLILESASTNQTSMYLCASSLPGQGDTEAFFGQGTRLTVV.

Ten or more counts support this clonotype. The V and J genes are TRBV29-1 and TRBJ1-2; 7 bases are shared with TRBD1. The CDR3 has 13 residues. Unmatched junction bases numbered 4, after V lost 2 bases and J lost 4 bases. CDR1 is SQVTM and CDR2 is ANQGSEA in the germline V gene. The CDR3 loop is CSVEPGQSYGYTF. DNA for the CDR3: TGCAGCGTTGAACCGGGACAGTCCTATGGCTACACCTTC.

This clonotype was counted only a few times. This rearrangement joins TRBV5-1 to TRBJ2-7; 7 bases are shared with TRBD1. CDR1 and CDR2 (germline): SGHRS, YFSETQ. After removal of 2 bases from V and 9 bases from J, the junction contained 11 bases not matched to a gene. The CDR3 is made up of 14 amino acids. In DNA form, the CDR3 reads TGCGCCAGCAGCTTATTAGGGACAGAAAAACCGCAGTACTTC. Protein: CASSLLGTEKPQYF.

The V and J genes are TRBV27 and TRBJ1-6; 7 nucleotides line up with TRBD1. This CDR3 comprises 13 residues. V lost 6 bases, J lost 9 bases, and 5 bases stayed unmatched. The germline V gene has CDR1 MNHEY and CDR2 SMNVEV (reference sequence). CDR3 nucleotides: TGTGCCAGCAGATTAGGGGGCTCTTCACCCCTCCACTTT. It translates to CASRLGGSSPLHF.

The V call is TRBV14, the J call TRBJ1-2; 11 positions match TRBD1. With 3 bases clipped from V and 2 bases from J, the junction kept 8 bases outside the gene matches. Germline CDR1 and CDR2: SGHDN and FVKESK. The CDR3 loop spans 17 amino acids. The CDR3 bases are TGTGCCAGCAGCCATGGACAGGGGGCGAATCGAAACTATGGCTACACCTTC. It encodes CASSHGQGANRNYGYTF.

Concerning this clonotype: Without the conserved terminal phenylalanine or tryptophan, this CDR3 likely stems from a read error. The rearrangement uses TRBV28 and TRBJ1-1; a weak D match, TRBD1 (5 bases). The V gene's germline CDR1 is MDHEN and CDR2 SYDVKM. This CDR3 contains 14 residues. Trimming stripped 6 bases from V and 2 bases from J, with 13 bases between. The CDR3 nucleotides read TGTGCCAGCAGACCCCCAGGGACTAACACTGAAGCTTTCTCT. It translates to CASRPPGTNTEAFS.

Many counts were recorded for this clonotype. The V gene is TRBV7-2, the J gene TRBJ1-1; no clear D. The CDR3 is 12 residues long. The ends were cut back, 5 bases at V and 1 base at J, with 5 bases in the middle. Germline CDR1 is SGHTA and CDR2 is FQGNSA. Here the CDR3 DNA reads TGTGCCAGCAGCCAGAAGAACACTGAAGCTTTCTTT. It is translated as CASSQKNTEAFF.

The chain has TRBV20-1 and TRBJ1-2; tentatively, D is TRBD1 (5 bases). The CDR3 contains 13 residues. CDR1 DFQATT and CDR2 SNEGSKA come from the germline V gene (reference sequence). The V gene lost 6 bases and the J gene lost 4 bases, with 15 bases spanning the gap. The CDR3 coding sequence is TGCAGTGCGCGGGACCCCCGCGCCTATGGCTACACCTTC. Protein sequence: CSARDPRAYGYTF.

On this clonotype: A read error is possible here, since a much larger clone lies one base away. The chain recombines TRBV6-2 or TRBV6-3 with TRBJ2-7, with D unclear. The CDR3 has 12 residues. V was trimmed by 0 bases and J by 5 bases, leaving 5 bases between them. Germline-derived CDR1 and CDR2 are MNHEY and SVGEGT. CDR3 coding DNA: TGTGCCAGCAGTTACTCGGCCGACGAGCAGTACTTC. Protein: CASSYSADEQYF.

J is TRBJ2-7 and V is TRBV7-2, with TRBD2 matching 7 bases. The junction had 9 bases not matched to a gene; V was cut back by 5 bases and J by 2 bases. Germline CDR1 is SGHTA and CDR2 is FQGNSA. The CDR3 totals 15 residues. CDR3 coding DNA: TGTGCCAGCAGCCCCACGACTCTAGCGGCCTACGAGCAGTACTTC. The encoded protein is CASSPTTLAAYEQYF.

This clonotype was found many times. This chain connects TRBV19 to TRBJ1-1; no firm D call. V shed 7 bases and J shed 1 base, with 10 bases lying between them. The germline CDR1 and CDR2 sequences are LNHDA and SQIVND (reference sequence). The CDR3 is 13 residues long. CDR3 sequence: CASNPNRNTEAFF. The CDR3 DNA sequence: TGTGCCAGTAACCCGAACAGGAACACTGAAGCTTTCTTT. Using reference TRBV19 and TRBJ1-1 for the parts outside the CDR3, the full variable domain is DGGITQSPKYLFRKEGQNVTLSCEQNLNHDAMYWYRQDPGQGLRLIYYSQIVNDFQKGDIAEGYSVSREKKESFPLTVTSAQKNPTAFYLCASNPNRNTEAFFGQGTRLTVV.

The chain has TRBV7-9 and TRBJ2-2; a possible D gene is TRBD2 (6 bases). This CDR3 has 17 residues. CDR1 is SEHNR, CDR2 FQNEAQ, per germline (reference sequence). The germline V and J ends were trimmed by 1 base and 1 base, with 13 bases remaining between them. CDR3: CASSLGPRGKNTGELFF. The CDR3 bases are TGTGCCAGCAGCTTAGGCCCCCGCGGGAAGAACACCGGGGAGCTGTTTTTT. Drawing the rest from reference TRBV7-9 and TRBJ2-2, the complete variable domain is DTGVSQNPRHKITKRGQNVTFRCDPISEHNRLYWYRQTLGQGPEFLTYFQNEAQLEKSRLLSDRFSAERPKGSFSTLEIQRTEQGDSAMYLCASSLGPRGKNTGELFFGEGSRLTVL.

The chain has TRBV6-2 or TRBV6-3 and TRBJ1-2; a weak D match, TRBD1 (6 bases). Per the germline V gene, CDR1 is MNHEY and CDR2 is SVGEGT. The CDR3 is 14 amino acids. V was shortened by 2 bases and J by 4 bases, with 11 bases between the two germline ends. The CDR3 bases are TGTGCCAGCAGTTACGACGGGGGGCCCTATGGCTACACCTTC. Translated: CASSYDGGPYGYTF.

This clonotype showed up many times. CDR3: CASRERPGETQYF. The CDR3 DNA follows: TGTGCCAGCAGGGAGAGGCCGGGGGAGACCCAGTACTTC. V is TRBV28 and J is TRBJ2-5, with D tentatively TRBD2 (5 bases). Germline V gene data show CDR1 as MDHEN and CDR2 as SYDVKM. The CDR3 is 13 amino acids. Trimming shortened V by 6 bases and J by 5 bases, and 13 bases separated the two germline ends.

This clonotype was picked up many times. The J gene is TRBJ1-1, the V gene TRBV15, with D perhaps TRBD1 (6 bases). Between the trimmed V and J ends, which lost 4 bases and 0 bases, there was a span of 15 bases. CDR1 is LNHNV, CDR2 YYDKDF, per germline (reference sequence). The CDR3 has 16 amino acids. CDR3 nucleotide sequence: TGTGCCACCAGCATCTACAGGGTAAATATGAACACTGAAGCTTTCTTT. As protein: CATSIYRVNMNTEAFF. Full variable domain (outside the CDR3, taken from reference TRBV15 and TRBJ1-1): DAMVIQNPRYQVTQFGKPVTLSCSQTLNHNVMYWYQQKSSQAPKLLFHYYDKDFNNEADTPDNFQSRRPNTSFCFLDIRSPGLGDTAMYLCATSIYRVNMNTEAFFGQGTRLTVV.

This clonotype was counted many times. The genes are TRBV6-1 and TRBJ1-3; D remains ambiguous. Germline CDR1 MNHNS, CDR2 SASEGT. The CDR3 has 13 residues. The V end lost 7 bases, the J end lost 4 bases, and 11 bases lay between the germline ends. In nucleotides, the CDR3 is TGTGCCAGCATCCTCGAGCTAGGAAACACCATATATTTT. Its translation is CASILELGNTIYF.